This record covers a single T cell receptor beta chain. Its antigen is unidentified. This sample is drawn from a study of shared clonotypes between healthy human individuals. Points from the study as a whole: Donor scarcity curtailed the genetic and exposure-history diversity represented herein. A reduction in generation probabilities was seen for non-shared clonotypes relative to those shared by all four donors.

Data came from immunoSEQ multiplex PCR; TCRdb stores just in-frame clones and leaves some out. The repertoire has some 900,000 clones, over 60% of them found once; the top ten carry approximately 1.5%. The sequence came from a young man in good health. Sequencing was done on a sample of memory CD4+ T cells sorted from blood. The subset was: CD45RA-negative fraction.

CDR3 in amino acids: CASSPSPRRNTEAFF. As DNA, the CDR3 is TGTGCCAGCAGCCCGAGCCCTCGCCGGAACACTGAAGCTTTCTTT. This chain uses TRBV7-6 with TRBJ1-1; no firm D call. The germline V gene encodes CDR1 SGHVS and CDR2 FNYEAQ. The V end lost 5 bases, the J end lost 1 base, and 14 bases lay between the germline ends. The CDR3 length is 15 residues.